This T cell receptor beta chain was recovered during a study of blood T cells in healthy people across ages (dated by TCRdb to 2013 to 2016). Notes on the research overall: Template switching captured roughly one uniquely barcoded TCR beta cDNA molecule per two T cells in model experiments. To track age-related changes in TCR beta repertoire diversity, the study relied on deep sequencing normalized with unique cDNA molecular identifiers. Four age groups were formed from the donors: young (average approximately 15 years), middle-aged (approximately 39), aged (over 55) and long-lived (around 82). To avoid experimental bias, donors of different ages were spread randomly across the sequencing lanes. Two additional independent replicas of 1 million unique cDNA reads from the same blood draw were analyzed for two donors (one aged 18 to 29 and one aged 80 or older).

Systemically healthy Caucasian individuals from Russia, about 38 in total and aged about 6 to 95 years, were included as donors. Each donor gave roughly 9.5 milliliters of peripheral blood, collected into EDTA-treated Vacutainer tubes. Ficoll-Paque density-gradient centrifugation was used to isolate PBMCs, with at least 7 million per sample. Total RNA was extracted from PBMCs with Trizol reagent, with at least 6 micrograms obtained per sample. Naive CD45RAhigh/CD27high T cell percentages were measured by flow cytometry on a PBMC aliquot from every donor. The receptor library was made with 5' RACE. The listed sequencing device is Illumina HiSeq 2500. A second PCR of about 7 to 12 cycles was run with a J-beta primer mix and a sample-barcoded 5' primer. A template-switch 5' adaptor carrying 12 random nucleotides introduced a unique molecular identifier onto each TCR beta cDNA molecule. At least 3 million CDR3-containing paired-end reads were obtained from each sample. The Mint cDNA synthesis kit, primed by a TRBC-specific oligonucleotide, was used to synthesize first-strand cDNA from all RNA. All cDNA was treated with uracil-DNA glycosylase and then went through a first 18-cycle PCR with the universal primers M1SS and BC2_uni_R. Under the source paper's analysis protocol: Normalization of each sample was performed by random selection of 1 million high-quality reads, each carrying a distinct molecular identifier. Instead of being binned into consensus sequences, reads that shared molecular identifiers were thrown out. CDR3 identification, clonotype clustering and error correction used MiTCR with a Q25 quality threshold and the strictest error-elimination algorithm. A nonparametric unseen species model with Euler transformation was used to estimate lower-bound total TCR beta diversity. Using fastp trimming at Q25 and MiXCR clonotype assembly, TCRdb reanalyzed the public sequencing data and kept in-frame beta chains. Each record represents a unique CDR3 protein, reported with the most common genes and DNA among its rows. The V and J calls come from TCRdb's annotation, not from the publication. This sample gives 600,000 or so distinct CDR3 sequences in total; about 30% of them show up just once. The top ten constitute 15% to 18% of the sample.

Results the study describes overall, beyond this receptor: Observed TCR beta diversity per million T cells fell roughly linearly with age, and a significant reduction was already apparent by age roughly 40. Because the CMV infection status of the donors was unknown, age-related changes in expanded clonotypes may potentially have been confounded. Total diversity estimates from one million sequenced T cells were considered lower bounds and underestimates. Compared with the aged group, the long-lived group had more naive CD4+ T cells, fewer expanded clones and increased TCR diversity, suggesting age selection. Bulk unsorted PBMC profiling prevented conclusive comparison of naive and antigen-experienced compartments. A strong correlation was found between observed TCR beta diversity and the percentage of naive T cells measured by flow cytometry.

This clonotype was found a few times. Its cognate antigen has yet to be identified. A single base separates this from a much larger clone, so it may be a read error. In the germline V gene (reference sequence), CDR1 corresponds to SEHNR and CDR2 to FQNEAQ. Including the terminal cysteine and phenylalanine, the CDR3 comprises 14 residues. This entry keeps only the CDR3 DNA: 42 bases, framed from base 1. Recombination linked TRBV7-9 to TRBJ2-7; a tentative D match to TRBD1 spans 6 bases. The end of the DNA fits TRBJ2-5 better, so the J call may be wrong. The receptor comes from a woman aged 80 or over in good health. The sample was blood. The CDR3 is CASSSDGQRGTQYF. The DNA sequence follows: TGTGCCAGCAGCTCGGACGGACAGAGGGGGACCCAGTACTTC.